The clone carrying this T cell receptor beta chain was seen once. This entry belongs to a study of blood T cell repertoires in COVID-19. The assay was immunoSEQ multiplex PCR, and TCRdb's table has in-frame clones only and misses some. The sample holds around 260,000 clones; roughly 87% are singletons and the top ten take 13%. Germline V gives CDR1 KGHSH, CDR2 LQKENI. Unmatched junction bases numbered 10, after V lost 6 bases and J lost 7 bases. The CDR3 runs 15 residues. This clonotype was obtained from a human donor in a cohort sampled during active COVID-19. The sequencing input was peripheral blood. This chain links TRBV18 with TRBJ2-1; TRBD2 aligns across 9 bases. CDR3 nucleotide sequence: TGTGCCAGCTCGTCCATAGCGGGAGTGCGAAATGAGCAGTTCTTC. This translates into CASSSIAGVRNEQFF.